This T cell receptor (beta chain) derives from a study of blood T cells in healthy people across ages. Study results and limitations: With age, beta diversity per million T cells declined roughly linearly, significantly by about 37.

Each sample used at least 6 million PBMCs. A note on this clonotype: Its specificity is unknown.

With a J-beta primer mix and a sample-barcoded 5' primer, a second PCR ran about 7 to 12 cycles. Per sample, CDR3-containing paired-end reads numbered at least 2.5 million. TCRdb re-derived calls from the 5' RACE reads in MiXCR, one entry per CDR3 protein. The sample includes about 2 million distinct CDR3 sequences, about 49% of them seen just once. Sequenced material: blood. The TCR sequence derives from a woman between 40 and 50 years old in good health.

CDR3 protein: CASRYQGRGSYEQYF. The CDR3 DNA reads TGTGCCAGCAGATACCAGGGCAGGGGGTCCTACGAGCAGTACTTC. The gene calls are TRBV28 and TRBJ2-7; 7 bases agree with TRBD1. Per the germline V gene, CDR1 is MDHEN and CDR2 is SYDVKM. The CDR3 spans 15 residues. The junction had 9 bases not matched to a gene; V was cut back by 6 bases and J by 1 base.